This entry lists 11 T cell receptor beta chains sequenced from one sample in a study of blood T cell repertoires in COVID-19. Assay: immunoSEQ multiplex PCR; the TCRdb copy retains only in-frame clones and omits some. The table has under 100,000 clones, about 85% seen once. Sample: peripheral blood. These receptors were taken from a man aged 80 or over with active or convalescent COVID-19.

The chain employs TRBV5-1 and TRBJ1-3; D is perhaps TRBD1 (5 bases). Per the germline V gene, CDR1 is SGHRS and CDR2 is YFSETQ. CDR3 length equals 15 residues. Trimming removed 5 bases at V and 0 bases at J, with 12 bases between. The CDR3 loop is CASRRDWSSGNTIYF. The CDR3 DNA sequence: TGCGCCAGCAGGCGGGACTGGAGCTCTGGAAACACCATATATTTT.

V usage is TRBV3-1 (or the pseudogene TRBV3-2) and J usage is TRBJ2-3; no clear D gene. V lost 1 base to trimming and J lost 0 bases, with 8 bases between them. Germline lookup yields CDR1 LGHDT and CDR2 YNNKEL (reference sequence). The CDR3 loop spans 15 amino acids. The CDR3 region has the DNA TGTGCCAGCAGCCAAGGTGGTACTAGCACAGATACGCAGTATTTT. Residues: CASSQGGTSTDTQYF.

The J gene is TRBJ1-6, the V gene TRBV11-2; D is undetermined. Between the trimmed V and J ends, which lost 1 base and 10 bases, there was a span of 11 bases. The CDR3 has 14 residues. Germline CDR1 is SGHAT and CDR2 is FQNNGV. The CDR3 loop is CASSLGAPGSPLHF. As DNA, the CDR3 is TGTGCCAGCAGCTTAGGGGCCCCGGGATCACCCCTCCACTTT.

The gene calls are TRBV9 and TRBJ2-1; 10 bases map to TRBD2. V lost 0 bases, J lost 9 bases, and 6 bases stayed unmatched. The germline CDR1 and CDR2 sequences are SGDLS and YYNGEE. The CDR3 consists of 15 residues. The CDR3 here is CASSVERGGLGEQFF. CDR3 DNA: TGTGCCAGCAGCGTAGAGCGGGGGGGCCTTGGTGAGCAGTTCTTC.

This chain connects TRBV27 to TRBJ2-7, with 11 bases that match TRBD1. The CDR3 is made up of 18 amino acids. Trimming removed 4 bases from V and 6 bases from J; junction bases left unmatched: 17. Germline CDR1 reads MNHEY; CDR2 reads SMNVEV (reference sequence). CDR3 sequence: CASSSTGTGGFVVGEQYF. The CDR3 DNA follows: TGTGCCAGCAGTTCCACCGGGACAGGGGGATTTGTGGTGGGCGAGCAGTACTTC.

The J gene is TRBJ2-2, the V gene TRBV27, with D possibly matching TRBD2 (7 bases). The CDR3 has 16 amino acids. Germline CDR1 MNHEY, CDR2 SMNVEV (reference sequence). V was cut by 3 bases and J by 5 bases, with 16 bases left in between. CDR3 protein: CASSLSLGGLTGELFF. The CDR3 DNA reads as TGTGCCAGCAGTTTGAGTTTGGGGGGGCTTACCGGGGAGCTGTTTTTT.

The V call is TRBV7-9, the J call TRBJ2-1; D is unclear. Germline CDR1 reads SEHNR; CDR2 reads FQNEAQ (reference sequence). V was trimmed by 7 bases and J by 0 bases, leaving 13 bases between them. The CDR3 is 15 residues long. As DNA, the CDR3 is TGTGCCAGCACCCGAGGAGATGGCTCCTACAATGAGCAGTTCTTC. This encodes CASTRGDGSYNEQFF.

A single count supports this clone. The V call is TRBV5-1, the J call TRBJ2-3; D is uncertain. CDR3 size: 16 residues. Germline V gene data show CDR1 as SGHRS and CDR2 as YFSETQ. The V end lost 4 bases, the J end lost 4 bases, and 19 bases lay between the germline ends. The DNA for the CDR3 is TGCGCCAGCAGCCCGAGGAATATGCAGAGCCCAGATACGCAGTATTTT. It is translated as CASSPRNMQSPDTQYF.

The chain is built from TRBV19 and TRBJ1-3; 9 bases map to TRBD1. Germline V gene sequence: CDR1 LNHDA, CDR2 SQIVND (reference sequence). CDR3 size: 15 residues. The ends lost 6 bases at V and 2 bases at J; junction bases unmatched: 5. The CDR3 nucleotides are TGTGCCAGTAGACTACACAGGGGGCCTGGAAACACCATATATTTT. Translating gives CASRLHRGPGNTIYF. Based on the CDR3 plus reference TRBV19 and TRBJ1-3, the full variable domain is DGGITQSPKYLFRKEGQNVTLSCEQNLNHDAMYWYRQDPGQGLRLIYYSQIVNDFQKGDIAEGYSVSREKKESFPLTVTSAQKNPTAFYLCASRLHRGPGNTIYFGEGSWLTVV.

The rearrangement links TRBV10-3 to TRBJ2-7, with TRBD1 identical over 7 bases. Per germline, CDR1 ENHRY and CDR2 SYGVKD. The CDR3 runs 15 residues. Trimming at V came to 0 bases and at J to 1 base, leaving 3 bases not matched to a gene. CDR3 bases: TGTGCCATCAGTGAGTCGCAGGGGGATTCCTACGAGCAGTACTTC. Translating it yields CAISESQGDSYEQYF.

CDR3 residues: CASRTTGLAGPYEQYF. The CDR3 coding sequence is TGTGCCAGTAGGACAACAGGACTAGCGGGGCCCTACGAGCAGTACTTC. V is TRBV19 and J is TRBJ2-7; the match to TRBD2 covers 12 bases. This CDR3 region has 16 residues. Per the germline V gene, CDR1 is LNHDA and CDR2 is SQIVND (reference sequence). J gave up 2 bases and V 6 bases, and 8 bases lay outside the gene matches. Full variable domain (missing parts from reference TRBV19 and TRBJ2-7): DGGITQSPKYLFRKEGQNVTLSCEQNLNHDAMYWYRQDPGQGLRLIYYSQIVNDFQKGDIAEGYSVSREKKESFPLTVTSAQKNPTAFYLCASRTTGLAGPYEQYFGPGTRLTVT.